This entry describes one T cell receptor beta chain. In the authors' workflow: Reference gene primer amplification gave nucleated cell count estimates. Sequenced by immunoSEQ multiplex PCR; TCRdb stores in-frame clones only, minus some. The V and J calls and clone size come from that table; D and trimming were worked out from the DNA. The table records about 380,000 clones, over 75% of them present only once. CDR1 is MGHRA, CDR2 YSYEKL, per germline. J lost 0 bases, V lost 4 bases, and 5 bases had no gene match. The length of the CDR3 is 16 residues. These data come from a study of blood T cell repertoires in COVID-19. Cohort 3 donors counted as recovered after two negative PCRs, clearance, or resolved symptoms.

The receptor's source is a man in his thirties or forties who had recovered from COVID-19. The sequenced sample consisted of PBMCs or T cells enriched from blood (not recorded which). This rearrangement joins TRBV4-1 to TRBJ2-2, with TRBD1 identical over 7 bases. Here the CDR3 reads CASSLSGQTNTGELFF. The CDR3 nucleotides read TGCGCCAGCAGCCTCTCGGGACAGACGAACACCGGGGAGCTGTTTTTT.